What follows are 14 T cell receptor beta chains derived from one specimen sequenced in a study of T cell changes during pregnancy in multiple sclerosis. Libraries were prepared by immunoSEQ multiplex PCR; TCRdb keeps only in-frame clonotypes and omits some of them. The sample includes about 39,000 clones, 90% to 95% seen only once; the top ten take more than 0.35%. Material: CD4+ T cells from peripheral blood mononuclear cells, obtained after pregnancy. The receptor source for this set is a female donor with multiple sclerosis, enrolled in a pregnancy study.

The chain carries TRBV5-1 and TRBJ2-7, with 9 bases aligning to TRBD2. Trimming at V came to 3 bases and at J to 0 bases, leaving 10 bases not matched to a gene. Germline V gene sequence: CDR1 SGHRS, CDR2 YFSETQ. The CDR3 has 17 amino acids. The CDR3 sequence: CASSSKAGGQFSYEQYF. In DNA form, the CDR3 reads TGCGCCAGCAGCTCCAAAGCGGGGGGCCAATTCTCCTACGAGCAGTACTTC.

The gene calls are TRBV6-5 and TRBJ1-6; D not certain. The CDR3 is 15 residues long. From germline, CDR1 is MNHEY and CDR2 SVGAGI. V lost 2 bases and J 0 bases, leaving 5 bases between the germline ends. CDR3 bases: TGTGCCAGCAGTTACGTCAGCTCCTATAATTCACCCCTCCACTTT. This codes for CASSYVSSYNSPLHF.

This chain joins TRBV10-2 and TRBJ2-7; TRBD2 aligns across 11 bases. The germline V gene has CDR1 WSHSY and CDR2 SAAADI. The J segment lost 1 base and the V segment lost 6 bases, leaving 5 bases of the junction unmatched. CDR3 length: 15 residues. In nucleotides, the CDR3 is TGCGCCAGCAGAACCTCTAGCGGGGGGTCCTACGAGCAGTACTTC. Residues: CASRTSSGGSYEQYF.

This chain connects TRBV5-4 to TRBJ1-2, with D possibly being TRBD1 (5 bases). Trimming removed 0 bases at V and 12 bases at J, with 15 bases between. There are 13 residues in the CDR3. CDR1 SGHNT and CDR2 YYREEE come from the germline V gene (reference sequence). For the CDR3, the DNA is TGTGCCAGCAGCTTGGAGGAGGGGAGGGGACACACCTTC. It specifies CASSLEEGRGHTF. Full variable domain (outside the CDR3, taken from reference TRBV5-4 and TRBJ1-2): ETGVTQSPTHLIKTRGQQVTLRCSSQSGHNTVSWYQQALGQGPQFIFQYYREEENGRGNFPPRFSGLQFPNYSSELNVNALELDDSALYLCASSLEEGRGHTFGSGTRLTVV.

Notes on this clone: Other nucleotide sequences in the sample specify the same CDR3. The genes are TRBV19 and TRBJ2-5; 12 bases are shared with TRBD2. J was trimmed by 2 bases and V by 3 bases; bases with no gene match: 1. This CDR3 comprises 15 residues. Germline CDR1 reads LNHDA; CDR2 reads SQIVND (reference sequence). CDR3 residues: CASSILAGGQETQYF. For the CDR3, the DNA is TGTGCCAGTAGTATCCTAGCGGGGGGGCAAGAGACCCAGTACTTC.

The chain is built from TRBV7-9 and TRBJ1-1; D not resolved. Germline V lookup: CDR1 SEHNR, CDR2 FQNEAQ (reference sequence). Trimming cost V 2 bases and J 4 bases, with 11 bases left between them. CDR3 length: 14 amino acids. CDR3 sequence (DNA): TGTGCCAGCAGCTTATCCGCCCTGAGCACTGAAGCTTTCTTT. It specifies CASSLSALSTEAFF.

For the CDR3, the DNA is TGTGCCAGCAGCTTAGCGCGGTTTGGCTACACCTTC. Translated, it gives CASSLARFGYTF. The V call is TRBV7-9, the J call TRBJ1-2; no definite D call. V lost 0 bases and J 7 bases, leaving 6 bases between the germline ends. Germline V lookup: CDR1 SEHNR, CDR2 FQNEAQ (reference sequence). This CDR3 has 12 residues.

The CDR3 protein is CASRQSRDRTFGGYTF. The CDR3, as DNA: TGTGCCAGCAGACAATCTCGGGACAGAACATTCGGTGGCTACACCTTC. This rearrangement joins TRBV7-9 to TRBJ1-2, with 7 positions matching TRBD1. CDR3 length: 16 amino acids. V was clipped by 6 bases and J by 7 bases; unmatched bases: 17. The germline CDR1 and CDR2 sequences are SEHNR and FQNEAQ (reference sequence).

V is TRBV6-4 and J is TRBJ2-3, with 13 bases identical to TRBD2. J lost 4 bases, V lost 5 bases, and 6 bases had no gene match. The CDR3 loop spans 16 amino acids. Germline CDR1 MRHNA, CDR2 SNTAGT. This chain's CDR3 is CASSLLAGGRSDTQYF. The CDR3 coding sequence is TGTGCCAGCAGTTTACTAGCGGGGGGGCGCTCAGATACGCAGTATTTT.

This chain joins TRBV19 and TRBJ2-3; 11 nucleotides line up with TRBD1. The CDR3 extends over 17 amino acids. CDR1 LNHDA and CDR2 SQIVND come from the germline V gene (reference sequence). V lost 3 bases, J lost 4 bases, and 9 bases stayed unmatched. CDR3 residues: CASSMIGGTGGSDTQYF. The CDR3 DNA is TGTGCCAGTAGTATGATCGGCGGGACAGGGGGGTCAGATACGCAGTATTTT.

The chain uses TRBV29-1 and TRBJ2-2; 9 nucleotides align to TRBD2. The junction had 8 bases not matched to a gene; V was cut back by 5 bases and J by 1 base. Germline values: CDR1 SQVTM, CDR2 ANQGSEA. There are 16 residues in the CDR3. The CDR3 nucleotides read TGCAGCGTTACAAGTCTAGCGGGGCTGAACACCGGGGAGCTGTTTTTT. Translating it yields CSVTSLAGLNTGELFF.

This clone appeared once. The chain has TRBV7-6 and TRBJ1-2; 8 positions match TRBD1. The germline CDR1 and CDR2 sequences are SGHVS and FNYEAQ. V was clipped by 8 bases and J by 6 bases; unmatched bases: 20. The CDR3 is 17 residues long. The CDR3 nucleotides read TGTGCCAGCCGAAACCCAAACAGGGGGGGAACAGGTGATGGCTACACCTTC. It translates to CASRNPNRGGTGDGYTF.

This rearrangement joins TRBV9 to TRBJ1-2; a possible D gene is TRBD1 (5 bases). Looked up from germline, CDR1 is SGDLS and CDR2 is YYNGEE. The CDR3 spans 15 residues. V lost 6 bases and J lost 6, with 21 bases in between. CDR3 DNA: TGTGCCAGCAAGCGGGAGGGGACCGAGGCTCATGGCTACACCTTC. This gives the protein CASKREGTEAHGYTF.

This chain connects TRBV19 to TRBJ1-6; perhaps TRBD1 as D (6 bases). The V gene lost 7 bases and the J gene lost 7 bases, with 14 bases spanning the gap. From germline, CDR1 is LNHDA and CDR2 SQIVND (reference sequence). The CDR3 spans 14 residues. The CDR3 DNA is TGTGCCAGTAACCCACGGGGGGGCAATTCACCCCTCCACTTT. This sequence encodes CASNPRGGNSPLHF. Full variable domain (rest looked up from reference TRBV19 and TRBJ1-6): DGGITQSPKYLFRKEGQNVTLSCEQNLNHDAMYWYRQDPGQGLRLIYYSQIVNDFQKGDIAEGYSVSREKKESFPLTVTSAQKNPTAFYLCASNPRGGNSPLHFGNGTRLTVT.